The 13 T cell receptor beta chains presented below share a single source sample, sequenced in a study of shared clonotypes between healthy human individuals. TCRdb's table, derived via immunoSEQ multiplex PCR, lists solely in-frame clones and lacks some. Among more than 2,000,000 clones, around nine tenths were seen once, and the ten largest hold roughly 0.15%. Sequences were obtained from naive CD4+ T cells sorted from blood. Documented subset: CD45RA+ positively selected. These receptors were collected from a man aged 18 to 30 in good health.

Only one count was recorded for this clone. The rearrangement links TRBV4-3 to TRBJ2-1; D is unresolved. V was clipped by 2 bases and J by 3 bases, with 5 bases between them. From germline, CDR1 is LGHNA and CDR2 YSLEER. CDR3 size: 13 residues. The CDR3 DNA reads as TGCGCCAGCAGCCAAAACAACTACAATGAGCAGTTCTTC. Protein sequence: CASSQNNYNEQFF.

The chain carries TRBV18 and TRBJ2-7, with D perhaps given as TRBD1 or TRBD2 (5 bases each). The germline V gene encodes CDR1 KGHSH and CDR2 LQKENI. The CDR3 length is 14 residues. Trimming pared 6 bases from V and 1 base from J, leaving 13 bases between. Written as DNA, the CDR3 is TGTGCCAGCTCCGCCGGGACCGTGTCCTACGAGCAGTACTTC. The encoded protein is CASSAGTVSYEQYF.

Comment on this clone: Different DNA sequences within this sample yield the same CDR3. The chain joins TRBV19 to TRBJ2-1, with 8 bases lining up with TRBD2. CDR1 and CDR2 from the germline V gene are LNHDA and SQIVND (reference sequence). The junction had 4 bases not matched to a gene; V was cut back by 6 bases and J by 0 bases. This CDR3 has 15 residues. The DNA for the CDR3 is TGTGCCAGTAGCTCGGGGGGGTCCTCCTACAATGAGCAGTTCTTC. This translates into CASSSGGSSYNEQFF.

As regards this clone: Other nucleotide sequences in the sample specify the same CDR3. The chain combines TRBV9 with TRBJ2-5; perhaps TRBD2 as D (5 bases). The length of the CDR3 is 14 residues. V was shortened by 4 bases and J by 2 bases, with 12 bases between the two germline ends. The V gene's germline CDR1 is SGDLS and CDR2 YYNGEE. CDR3 nucleotides: TGTGCCAGCAGCCTTGGACTGGGACAAGAGACCCAGTACTTC. Encoded protein: CASSLGLGQETQYF. The full variable domain, in which reference TRBV9 and TRBJ2-5 provide the parts outside the CDR3, is DSGVTQTPKHLITATGQRVTLRCSPRSGDLSVYWYQQSLDQGLQFLIQYYNGEERAKGNILERFSAQQFPDLHSELNLSSLELGDSALYFCASSLGLGQETQYFGPGTRLLVL.

This sequence joins TRBV14 and TRBJ1-4, with a tentative D call TRBD1 (5 bases). There are 14 residues in the CDR3. Trimming stripped 4 bases from V and 8 bases from J, with 14 bases between. CDR1 is SGHDN and CDR2 is FVKESK in the germline V gene. CDR3 loop: CASSPYGGGEKLFF. In nucleotides, the CDR3 is TGTGCCAGCAGCCCCTACGGCGGGGGGGAAAAACTGTTTTTT.

On this clone itself: Other DNA sequences in the same sample also yield this CDR3. The V gene is TRBV18, the J gene TRBJ2-7, with TRBD1 identical over 12 bases. The germline V gene encodes CDR1 KGHSH and CDR2 LQKENI. The CDR3 runs to 15 residues. V trimming: 5 bases; J trimming: 3 bases; junction bases outside the gene matches: 5. The CDR3 DNA follows: TGTGCCAGCTCAACCGGGACAGGGGGCAACTACGAGCAGTACTTC. It encodes CASSTGTGGNYEQYF.

V and J are TRBV19 and TRBJ1-5, with a possible D match to TRBD1 (5 bases). Germline assignment: CDR1 LNHDA and CDR2 SQIVND (reference sequence). The CDR3 has 15 amino acids. V dropped 11 bases and J dropped 0 bases, with 17 bases sitting between them. CDR3: CAGGSVAYSNQPQHF. For the CDR3, the DNA is TGTGCCGGGGGTTCAGTTGCGTATAGCAATCAGCCCCAGCATTTT. Combining the CDR3 with reference TRBV19 and TRBJ1-5 gives the whole variable domain DGGITQSPKYLFRKEGQNVTLSCEQNLNHDAMYWYRQDPGQGLRLIYYSQIVNDFQKGDIAEGYSVSREKKESFPLTVTSAQKNPTAFYLCAGGSVAYSNQPQHFGDGTRLSIL.

As to this clone: The sample contains more than one DNA sequence encoding this CDR3. The chain recombines TRBV7-9 with TRBJ2-2, with 9 bases fitting TRBD1. Trimming at V came to 5 bases and at J to 2 bases, leaving 3 bases not matched to a gene. CDR1 SEHNR and CDR2 FQNEAQ come from the germline V gene (reference sequence). CDR3 size: 15 residues. The CDR3, as DNA: TGTGCCAGCAGCCAGGGACAGGGCAACACCGGGGAGCTGTTTTTT. It yields the protein CASSQGQGNTGELFF.

V is TRBV5-1 and J is TRBJ1-3; weak D call: TRBD1 (5 bases). The germline V gene encodes CDR1 SGHRS and CDR2 YFSETQ. This CDR3 contains 14 residues. The V end lost 1 base, the J end lost 7 bases, and 12 bases lay between the germline ends. CDR3 coding DNA: TGCGCCAGCAGCTTGCTAGGCCAGGGCAACACCATATATTTT. It is translated as CASSLLGQGNTIYF.

This chain links TRBV7-9 with TRBJ2-1; 14 nucleotides align to TRBD2. The germline gives CDR1 SEHNR, CDR2 FQNEAQ (reference sequence). The CDR3 extends over 16 amino acids. The ends lost 5 bases at V and 11 bases at J; junction bases unmatched: 11. The CDR3 region has the DNA TGTGCCAGCAGCACCGCCGGGACTAGCGGGAGCAAGCAGCAGTTCTTC. Its protein product is CASSTAGTSGSKQQFF.

The chain carries TRBV6-6 and TRBJ1-6; D call uncertain. Trimming took off 2 bases at V and 5 bases at J, with 10 bases between the two ends. The CDR3 is 15 amino acids. Germline V CDR1 and CDR2: MNHNY, SVGAGI (reference sequence). This CDR3 is CASSYRWQNNSPLHF. The CDR3 bases are TGTGCCAGCAGTTACAGGTGGCAGAATAATTCACCCCTCCACTTT.

The chain links TRBV5-4 to TRBJ2-1; possibly TRBD2 for D (6 bases). This CDR3 has 16 residues. Between the trimmed V and J ends, which lost 1 base and 3 bases, there was a span of 14 bases. The germline V gene encodes CDR1 SGHNT and CDR2 YYREEE (reference sequence). CDR3 region: CASSLNGGTLYNEQFF. The DNA for the CDR3 is TGTGCCAGCAGCTTGAACGGGGGAACCCTCTACAATGAGCAGTTCTTC. The variable domain in full, completed from reference TRBV5-4 and TRBJ2-1, reads ETGVTQSPTHLIKTRGQQVTLRCSSQSGHNTVSWYQQALGQGPQFIFQYYREEENGRGNFPPRFSGLQFPNYSSELNVNALELDDSALYLCASSLNGGTLYNEQFFGPGTRLTVL.

The CDR3 reads CAISDQGYNEQFF. In nucleotides, the CDR3 is TGTGCCATCAGTGACCAGGGTTACAATGAGCAGTTCTTC. The chain has TRBV10-3 and TRBJ2-1; TRBD1 is a possible D gene (5 bases). From germline, CDR1 is ENHRY and CDR2 SYGVKD. The germline V and J ends were trimmed by 3 bases and 4 bases, with 7 bases remaining between them. CDR3 length: 13 residues.